A single sample gave rise to the 30 T cell receptor beta chains below, sequenced in a study of T cells in Graves' hyperthyroidism and ophthalmopathy. RNA transcripts provided the source from which TCR beta CDR3 regions were amplified. Primed by the HTBI set, a first-round RT-PCR was run on the TCR CDR3. One entry per CDR3 protein results from TCRdb running MiXCR on the multiplex PCR reads. The top ten clones hold around 8% of a sample with about 710,000 distinct CDR3 sequences, approximately 16% of them seen once. The sample taken for sequencing was blood. These receptors came from a man between 18 and 35 years old with Graves' hyperthyroidism.

The genes are TRBV7-9 and TRBJ2-2, with D maybe TRBD1 (5 bases). Germline assignment: CDR1 SEHNR and CDR2 FQNEAQ (reference sequence). The CDR3 runs to 17 residues. The V gene lost 1 base and the J gene lost 0 bases, with 12 bases spanning the gap. The CDR3 protein is CASSLGAGKPNTGELFF. The DNA for the CDR3 is TGTGCCAGCAGCTTAGGGGCAGGGAAACCGAACACCGGGGAGCTGTTTTTT.

Many counts were recorded for this clonotype. V usage is TRBV2 and J usage is TRBJ2-7; D assignment may be TRBD1 or TRBD2 (6 bases each). The V end was cut by 1 base, the J end by 7 bases, with 20 bases between. Germline lookup yields CDR1 SNHLY and CDR2 FYNNEI. The CDR3 consists of 16 residues. CDR3 region: CASSEGRGQRAWEQYF. Written as DNA, the CDR3 is TGTGCCAGCAGTGAAGGGAGGGGACAACGGGCGTGGGAGCAGTACTTC.

V usage is TRBV7-9 and J usage is TRBJ2-1; D might be TRBD1 (6 bases). Germline-derived CDR1 and CDR2 are SEHNR and FQNEAQ (reference sequence). This CDR3 has 14 residues. V was clipped by 1 base and J by 6 bases, with 10 bases between them. The CDR3 region is CASSLVEGGNEQFF. In nucleotides, the CDR3 is TGTGCCAGCAGCTTAGTAGAAGGGGGCAATGAGCAGTTCTTC. Together with reference TRBV7-9 and TRBJ2-1, the CDR3 gives the full variable domain: DTGVSQNPRHKITKRGQNVTFRCDPISEHNRLYWYRQTLGQGPEFLTYFQNEAQLEKSRLLSDRFSAERPKGSFSTLEIQRTEQGDSAMYLCASSLVEGGNEQFFGPGTRLTVL.

In its sample, this clonotype was seen many times. The V gene is TRBV6-5, the J gene TRBJ2-7; 8 bases map to TRBD2. The germline CDR1 and CDR2 sequences are MNHEY and SVGAGI. The CDR3 loop spans 15 amino acids. J lost 0 bases, V lost 4 bases, and 5 bases had no gene match. CDR3 sequence: CASSSLAESSYEQYF. The CDR3, as DNA: TGTGCCAGCAGTTCACTAGCGGAGAGCTCCTACGAGCAGTACTTC.

This clonotype was detected many times. This chain uses TRBV7-9 with TRBJ2-2, with 10 bases fitting TRBD1. Germline V CDR1 and CDR2: SEHNR, FQNEAQ (reference sequence). V lost 5 bases to trimming and J lost 5 bases; unmatched junction nucleotides: 5. The CDR3 spans 15 residues. The CDR3 here is CASSGRQGATGELFF. In DNA, the CDR3 is TGTGCCAGCAGCGGTAGACAGGGGGCGACCGGGGAGCTGTTTTTT.

This clonotype came up many times. This sequence joins TRBV6-5 and TRBJ1-1; D ambiguous. Between the trimmed V and J ends, which lost 0 bases and 1 base, there was a span of 6 bases. The CDR3 totals 14 residues. From germline, CDR1 is MNHEY and CDR2 SVGAGI. The CDR3 loop is CASSYSWENTEAFF. As DNA, the CDR3 is TGTGCCAGCAGTTACTCGTGGGAGAACACTGAAGCTTTCTTT.

This clonotype was counted between two and nine times. The chain has TRBV20-1 and TRBJ1-2, with D hard to call. The V and J ends lost 3 bases and 2 bases respectively, with 13 bases between them. The CDR3 totals 14 residues. CDR1 is DFQATT, CDR2 SNEGSKA, per germline (reference sequence). This CDR3 is CSASAQQLNYGYTF. CDR3 nucleotide sequence: TGCAGTGCTAGCGCCCAACAGTTGAACTATGGCTACACCTTC.

This clonotype showed up many times. The chain recombines TRBV29-1 with TRBJ2-1, with TRBD1 matching over 7 bases. With V trimmed by 3 bases and J by 5 bases, 7 bases remained unmatched. The CDR3 spans 14 residues. Germline V gives CDR1 SQVTM, CDR2 ANQGSEA. Written as DNA, the CDR3 is TGCAGCGTTGATCAGGGGGTCGCTAACAATGAGCAGTTCTTC. Protein sequence: CSVDQGVANNEQFF.

Only a few counts were recorded for this clonotype. The V and J genes are TRBV3-1 and TRBJ2-1, with TRBD2 identical over 9 bases. Germline CDR1 reads LGHDT; CDR2 reads YNNKEL (reference sequence). The CDR3 extends over 18 amino acids. V lost 1 base to trimming and J lost 2 bases; unmatched junction nucleotides: 9. CDR3 region: CASSQGYAGGGTYNEQFF. As DNA, the CDR3 is TGTGCCAGCAGCCAAGGTTACGCGGGAGGGGGAACCTACAATGAGCAGTTCTTC.

This clonotype was detected many times. V usage is TRBV28 and J usage is TRBJ2-5; 8 bases align to TRBD2. Germline V lookup: CDR1 MDHEN, CDR2 SYDVKM. V lost 5 bases and J lost 1; bases outside the gene matches: 3. This CDR3 region has 14 residues. The CDR3 loop reads CASSGAGAQETQYF. CDR3 bases: TGTGCCAGCAGTGGAGCGGGAGCCCAAGAGACCCAGTACTTC.

This clonotype was seen a handful of times. V and J are TRBV29-1 and TRBJ2-3; D might be TRBD1 or TRBD2, each matching 5 bases. Germline V gene lookup returns CDR1 SQVTM and CDR2 ANQGSEA. The CDR3 contains 14 residues. CDR3 sequence reads: CSPEGLSGADTQYF. DNA of the CDR3: TGCAGTCCTGAGGGGCTTTCCGGGGCAGATACGCAGTATTTT.

This clonotype was counted between two and nine times. The chain recombines TRBV6-1 with TRBJ2-1, with no clear D. Germline values: CDR1 MNHNS, CDR2 SASEGT. Deletions cut 4 bases from V and 9 bases from J, with 10 bases between. The CDR3 sequence is 12 residues long. CDR3 residues: CASSVRPTEQFF. The CDR3 DNA sequence: TGTGCCAGCAGTGTGAGGCCTACTGAGCAGTTCTTC.

This clonotype has a handful of counts. The V gene is TRBV6-1, the J gene TRBJ2-1; a possible D gene is TRBD2 (5 bases). The CDR3 loop spans 11 amino acids. The V end was cut by 5 bases, the J end by 9 bases, with 8 bases between. Germline CDR1 and CDR2: MNHNS and SASEGT. The CDR3 region has the DNA TGTGCCAGCAGTCACGGGATTGAGCAGTTCTTC. This sequence encodes CASSHGIEQFF.

This sequence joins TRBV6-2 or TRBV6-3 and TRBJ1-5; the match to TRBD1 covers 12 bases. Germline-derived CDR1 and CDR2 are MNHEY and SVGEGT. The CDR3 extends over 17 amino acids. V lost 2 bases to trimming and J lost 6 bases; unmatched junction nucleotides: 8. The CDR3 loop is CASSYGTGGLRVQPQHF. CDR3 sequence (DNA): TGTGCCAGCAGTTACGGGACAGGGGGCCTTCGGGTTCAGCCCCAGCATTTT.

This sequence joins TRBV28 and TRBJ2-5; D assignment may be TRBD1 or TRBD2 (5 bases each). Germline loops: CDR1 MDHEN, CDR2 SYDVKM. The ends were cut back, 6 bases at V and 5 bases at J, with 31 bases in the middle. The CDR3 has 19 amino acids. The CDR3 nucleotides read TGTGCCAGCAGCACCGGGGCGGAAGTTTGGGGAATCAAAAAGGAGACCCAGTACTTC. Protein product: CASSTGAEVWGIKKETQYF.

This chain joins TRBV15 and TRBJ2-2; 7 nucleotides line up with TRBD1. Germline lookup yields CDR1 LNHNV and CDR2 YYDKDF (reference sequence). Trimming removed 5 bases from V and 5 bases from J; junction bases left unmatched: 5. There are 14 residues in the CDR3. CDR3 coding DNA: TGTGCCACCAGCGGGACAGTGGGAACCGGGGAGCTGTTTTTT. Its translation: CATSGTVGTGELFF.

This clonotype has at least ten counts. The chain carries TRBV7-9 and TRBJ2-7; D not resolved. The CDR3 contains 15 residues. V was clipped by 5 bases and J by 1 base, with 15 bases between them. Germline V gene sequence: CDR1 SEHNR, CDR2 FQNEAQ (reference sequence). In DNA, the CDR3 is TGTGCCAGCAGCACCAGCGTCTCGGCGTCCTACGAGCAGTACTTC. Translated: CASSTSVSASYEQYF.

Comments on this clonotype: Just one base apart from a much larger clone, this may be a read error. V usage is TRBV18 and J usage is TRBJ2-2; D ambiguous. This CDR3 spans 16 amino acids. Germline CDR1 reads KGHSH; CDR2 reads LQKENI. The DNA of the CDR3 is TGTGCCGGCTCACAAACGAATAGACTGAACACCGGGGAGCTGTTTTTT. This codes for CAGSQTNRLNTGELFF. The full variable domain, in which reference TRBV18 and TRBJ2-2 provide the parts outside the CDR3, is NAGVMQNPRHLVRRRGQEARLRCSPMKGHSHVYWYRQLPEEGLKFMVYLQKENIIDESGMPKERFSAEFPKEGPSILRIQQVVRGDSAAYFCAGSQTNRLNTGELFFGEGSRLTVL.

Concerning this clonotype itself: It may be a read error: a sequence one base away is much more abundant. The CDR3: CASIPGGSNYCYTF. The CDR3 region has the DNA TGTGCCAGCATCCCTGGGGGGTCTAACTATTGCTACACCTTC. This rearrangement joins TRBV28 to TRBJ1-2; TRBD1 might be the D (5 bases). The CDR3 is made up of 14 amino acids. Germline V CDR1 and CDR2: MDHEN, SYDVKM.

In this sample, this clonotype turned up many times. The rearrangement joins TRBV15 to TRBJ1-2; TRBD1 matches 8 bases. The CDR3 has 15 residues. The V and J ends lost 3 bases and 4 bases, in that order; junction bases with no gene match: 7. The germline gives CDR1 LNHNV, CDR2 YYDKDF (reference sequence). The CDR3 DNA reads TGTGCCACCAGCAGCGGTACTACAGGGGGCTATGGCTACACCTTC. This codes for CATSSGTTGGYGYTF.

This clonotype was picked up a small number of times. The gene calls are TRBV2 and TRBJ2-6; no firm D call. CDR1 SNHLY and CDR2 FYNNEI come from the germline V gene. The V gene lost 7 bases and the J gene lost 4 bases, with 11 bases spanning the gap. This CDR3 spans 14 amino acids. The CDR3 DNA reads as TGTGCCAGCATCTCGGGCGAAGGGGCCAACGTCCTGACTTTC. Translated, it gives CASISGEGANVLTF.

The chain recombines TRBV2 with TRBJ2-7; D is perhaps TRBD1 (6 bases). There are 15 residues in the CDR3. The germline V gene encodes CDR1 SNHLY and CDR2 FYNNEI. The ends were cut back, 2 bases at V and 3 bases at J, with 14 bases in the middle. In DNA, the CDR3 is TGTGCCAGCAGTGAAAAGATGGGGACACTCTACGAGCAGTACTTC. Protein: CASSEKMGTLYEQYF.

V gene TRBV15 combines with J gene TRBJ2-7; no clear D gene. V was clipped by 2 bases and J by 2 bases, with 7 bases between them. The germline V gene encodes CDR1 LNHNV and CDR2 YYDKDF (reference sequence). This CDR3 has 13 amino acids. The CDR3 region is CATSRQVAYEQYF. Written as DNA, the CDR3 is TGTGCCACCAGCAGACAGGTTGCCTACGAGCAGTACTTC.

This clonotype showed up many times. V is TRBV27 and J is TRBJ2-7; 7 bases map to TRBD1. The CDR3 extends over 13 amino acids. Germline V CDR1 and CDR2: MNHEY, SMNVEV (reference sequence). CDR3 DNA sequence: TGTGCTACTTGGACAGGCCCTTCGGGGGAGCAGTACTTC. This codes for CATWTGPSGEQYF.

This clonotype occurred many times. The CDR3, as DNA: TGTGCCAGCTCACCGAATTTTAGCGATAGCACAGATACGCAGTATTTT. Residues: CASSPNFSDSTDTQYF. The chain is built from TRBV18 and TRBJ2-3, with D perhaps TRBD2 (5 bases). The V gene's germline CDR1 is KGHSH and CDR2 LQKENI. V dropped 3 bases and J dropped 0 bases, with 13 bases sitting between them. The CDR3 is 16 residues long.

This clonotype came up many times. The V call is TRBV7-2, the J call TRBJ1-1, with unresolved D. Germline loops: CDR1 SGHTA, CDR2 FQGNSA. The V end lost 1 base, the J end lost 4 bases, and 16 bases lay between the germline ends. CDR3 length: 16 residues. For the CDR3, the DNA is TGTGCCAGCAGCTTAGGCAGCCGGGTCCCCAGCACTGAAGCTTTCTTT. Residues: CASSLGSRVPSTEAFF.

This clonotype was observed at least ten times. This rearrangement joins TRBV3-1 to TRBJ2-5; D may be TRBD2 (5 bases). V shed 5 bases and J shed 7 bases, with 5 bases lying between them. The CDR3 spans 10 residues. Germline CDR1 and CDR2: LGHDT and YNNKEL (reference sequence). For the CDR3, the DNA is TGTGCCAGCAGCGGAGGGACCCAGTACTTC. It codes for CASSGGTQYF.

This clonotype has more than one count but fewer than ten. J is TRBJ2-7 and V is TRBV5-6; D remains ambiguous. V lost 0 bases and J 4 bases, leaving 17 bases between the germline ends. Germline loops: CDR1 SGHDT, CDR2 YYEEEE. CDR3 length equals 16 residues. In DNA form, the CDR3 reads TGTGCCAGCAGCTTGGAGAGGTCCGAGCATCAATACGAGCAGTACTTC. Protein sequence: CASSLERSEHQYEQYF.

This clonotype was recorded many times. The rearrangement uses TRBV27 and TRBJ2-3, with D perhaps matching TRBD1 or TRBD2 (6 bases each). The CDR3 runs 19 residues. Trimming shortened V by 5 bases and J by 4 bases, and 28 bases separated the two germline ends. CDR1 is MNHEY, CDR2 SMNVEV, per germline (reference sequence). The CDR3 DNA sequence: TGTGCCAGCAGTCTAAAGGGGGATAGCGGCCCATTACATCCAGATACGCAGTATTTT. It is translated as CASSLKGDSGPLHPDTQYF.

Comment on this clonotype: A much bigger clone sits one base away, suggesting this may be a read error. The rearrangement uses TRBV27 and TRBJ2-1; TRBD2 aligns across 13 bases. The CDR3 is 15 amino acids. V was clipped by 5 bases and J by 6 bases; unmatched bases: 4. CDR1 is MNHEY, CDR2 SMNVEV, per germline (reference sequence). The CDR3 reads CASSHGTSGTNEQFF. In nucleotides, the CDR3 is TGTGCCAGCAGTCATGGGACTAGCGGGACCAATGAGCAGTTCTTC.